These T cell receptor beta chains were read from a single sample in a study of blood T cells in healthy people across ages. TCRdb reprocessed the 5' RACE reads with MiXCR, giving one entry per CDR3 protein. The table shows 780,000 or so distinct CDR3 sequences, with approximately 60% occurring only once. Sequenced sample: blood. Every receptor here comes from a man between 40 and 49 years old in good health. Each CDR3 is given with its conserved first and last residue. The D gene is left open where the match is weak. Clone size is not always given. Where it is, it says once, few, many or a class for expanded clones.

>13|.|few|TRBJ2-7|TRBV28
CASTEQGSYEQYF
TGTGCCAGCACTGAACAGGGATCCTACGAGCAGTACTTC
>17|.|.|TRBJ1-2|TRBV4-3
CASSQDPLGGLERGYTF
TGCGCCAGCAGCCAAGACCCCCTTGGGGGATTAGAGCGTGGCTACACCTTC
>16|.|.|TRBJ1-5|TRBV5-6
CASSLGAGMGNQPQHF
TGTGCCAGCAGCTTGGGGGCAGGTATGGGCAATCAGCCCCAGCATTTT
>14|.|.|TRBJ1-6|TRBV7-3
CASSYDRIRSPLHF
TGTGCCAGCAGCTACGACAGGATACGGTCACCCCTCCACTTT
>14|.|.|TRBJ2-7|TRBV9
CASSVGGVNYEQYF
TGTGCCAGCAGCGTAGGAGGGGTTAACTACGAGCAGTACTTC
>16|.|.|TRBJ2-5|TRBV12-3/TRBV12-4
CASSTSTLGAGETQYF
TGTGCCAGCAGTACCAGCACTTTAGGGGCTGGAGAGACCCAGTACTTC
>13|.|once|TRBJ1-2|TRBV29-1
CSVVVGSSNGYTF
TGCAGCGTTGTAGTCGGCAGTTCCAATGGCTACACCTTC
>13|.|.|TRBJ2-3|TRBV14
CASSHLNVDTQYF
TGTGCCAGCAGCCACCTTAACGTGGATACGCAGTATTTT
>15|TRBD2|.|TRBJ2-7|TRBV11-1
CASSTRTSGNYEQYF
TGTGCCAGCAGCACCCGGACTAGCGGGAACTACGAGCAGTACTTC
>13|.|.|TRBJ2-2|TRBV28
CASSLLSPGELFF
TGTGCCAGCAGTTTACTCTCGCCCGGGGAGCTGTTTTTT
>17|TRBD1|.|TRBJ1-2|TRBV20-1
CSARAGTGGAGMDGYTF
TGCAGTGCTAGGGCGGGGACAGGGGGCGCAGGGATGGATGGCTACACCTTC
>14|.|few|TRBJ2-5|TRBV5-1
CASSLAVGHETQYF
TGCGCCAGCAGCTTAGCGGTGGGGCATGAGACCCAGTACTTC
>17|TRBD1|.|TRBJ2-3|TRBV7-2
CASSPRGWTGNPDTQYF
TGTGCCAGCAGCCCCCGGGGTTGGACAGGGAATCCAGATACGCAGTATTTT
>19|TRBD2|.|TRBJ2-7|TRBV15
CATSREGSGGLATSYEQYF
TGTGCCACCAGCAGAGAGGGGTCGGGGGGACTAGCGACCTCCTACGAGCAGTACTTC
>16|TRBD2|.|TRBJ2-1|TRBV7-9
CASSHTIAGGLDEQFF
TGTGCCAGCAGCCACACCATAGCGGGGGGGCTCGATGAGCAGTTCTTC
>14|.|.|TRBJ2-5|TRBV6-4
CASSDSGPKETQYF
TGTGCCAGCAGTGACTCCGGGCCTAAAGAGACCCAGTACTTC
>15|TRBD2|.|TRBJ2-2|TRBV2
CASSELAGGSGELFF
TGTGCCAGCAGTGAACTGGCGGGGGGCTCCGGGGAGCTGTTTTTT
>14|.|.|TRBJ1-4|TRBV9
CASSVEWGNEKLFF
TGTGCCAGCAGCGTAGAGTGGGGTAATGAAAAACTGTTTTTT
>15|TRBD1|many|TRBJ2-7|TRBV4-2
CASSQDGQGAYEQYF
TGTGCCAGCAGCCAAGATGGACAGGGGGCCTACGAGCAGTACTTC
>14|.|.|TRBJ2-3|TRBV14
CASSQVGLADTQYF
TGTGCCAGCAGCCAAGTCGGGCTAGCTGATACGCAGTATTTT
>15|.|few|TRBJ2-3|TRBV6-1
CASSEEEGVPDTQYF
TGTGCCAGCAGTGAGGAAGAGGGGGTTCCAGATACGCAGTATTTT
>17|TRBD2|.|TRBJ2-3|TRBV4-3
CASSQGGTSGMTDTQYF
TGCGCCAGCAGCCAAGGCGGGACTAGCGGGATGACAGATACGCAGTATTTT
>14|.|.|TRBJ1-2|TRBV30
CAWTTSTVNYGYTF
TGTGCCTGGACTACGTCGACAGTTAACTATGGCTACACCTTC